This T cell receptor beta chain was sequenced in a study of cytomegalovirus exposure and HLA in healthy donors. Whole-study results and caveats: When analyzed later, the rates of TCR association showed variation by HLA locus, with DRB1 the most and HLA-C the fewest.

The CDR3 has 16 residues. Germline V gene lookup returns CDR1 GTSNPN and CDR2 SVGIG (reference sequence). Losses at the gene ends were 3 bases for V and 2 bases for J; bases not matched to a gene: 8. Use of 60 Vbeta and 13 Jbeta primers characterized the PCR. TCRdb's copy holds only in-frame clones and misses some; the assay was immunoSEQ multiplex PCR. The table shows around 150,000 clones, with 60% to 80% occurring only once. About this clone itself: Its antigen is unknown.

V is TRBV30 and J is TRBJ2-7, with TRBD1 identical over 12 bases. This receptor was identified in a woman aged 25 to 45 in good health and CMV-seronegative. Sequenced: PBMCs. CDR3 region: CAWRSRGTGGTYEQYF. The CDR3 DNA is TGTGCCTGGAGGTCACGGGGGACAGGGGGCACCTACGAGCAGTACTTC.